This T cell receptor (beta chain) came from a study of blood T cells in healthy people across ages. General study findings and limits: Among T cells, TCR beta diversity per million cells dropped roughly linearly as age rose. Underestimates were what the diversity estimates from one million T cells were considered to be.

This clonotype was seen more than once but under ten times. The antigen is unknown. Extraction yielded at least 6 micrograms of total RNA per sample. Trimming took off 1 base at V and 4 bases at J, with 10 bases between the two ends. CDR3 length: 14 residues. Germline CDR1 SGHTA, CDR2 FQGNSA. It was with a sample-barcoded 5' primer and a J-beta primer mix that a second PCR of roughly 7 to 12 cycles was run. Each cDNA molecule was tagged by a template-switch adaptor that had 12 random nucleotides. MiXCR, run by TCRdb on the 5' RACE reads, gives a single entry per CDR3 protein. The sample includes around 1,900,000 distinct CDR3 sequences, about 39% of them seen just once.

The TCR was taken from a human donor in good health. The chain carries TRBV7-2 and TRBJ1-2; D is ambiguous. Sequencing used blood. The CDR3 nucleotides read TGTGCCAGCAGCTTAGTTGTGGATTCCTATGGCTACACCTTC. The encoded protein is CASSLVVDSYGYTF.